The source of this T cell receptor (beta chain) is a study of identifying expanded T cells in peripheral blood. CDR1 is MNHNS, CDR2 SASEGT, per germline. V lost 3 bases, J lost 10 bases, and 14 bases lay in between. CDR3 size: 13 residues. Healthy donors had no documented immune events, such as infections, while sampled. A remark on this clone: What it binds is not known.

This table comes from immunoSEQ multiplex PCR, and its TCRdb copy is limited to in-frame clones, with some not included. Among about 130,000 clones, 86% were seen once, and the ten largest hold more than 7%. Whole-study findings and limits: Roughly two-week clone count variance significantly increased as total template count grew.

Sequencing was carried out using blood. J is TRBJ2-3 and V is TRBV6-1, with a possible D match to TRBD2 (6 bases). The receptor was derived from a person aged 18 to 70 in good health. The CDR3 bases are TGTGCCAGCAGTGATGCCGGCAGGAGGGCGCAGTATTTT. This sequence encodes CASSDAGRRAQYF.